A selection of T cell receptor beta chains follows, all from one sample in a study of Graves' ophthalmopathy and Graves' hyperthyroidism. TCRdb reprocessed the multiplex PCR reads via MiXCR and lists one record per CDR3 protein. The top ten clones hold around 4% of a sample with approximately 540,000 distinct CDR3 sequences, 39% of them seen once. The sample taken for sequencing was peripheral blood or thyroid tissue (not recorded which). The receptors stem from an adult man with Graves' hyperthyroidism. CDR3s leave out the opening cysteine and the closing phenylalanine or tryptophan. Each record gives: V gene, D gene, CDR3 protein. A D gene is named only where the DNA matches it firmly.

V gene: TRBV12-3/TRBV12-4; D gene: -; CDR3 protein: ASSNSRNYGYT
V gene: TRBV6-5; D gene: -; CDR3 protein: ASRQQGSYNSPLH
V gene: TRBV20-1; D gene: TRBD1; CDR3 protein: SARIGQGNSPLH
V gene: TRBV29-1; D gene: -; CDR3 protein: SVPDRQAGYGYT
V gene: TRBV20-1; D gene: TRBD1; CDR3 protein: SASQGVVEQY
V gene: TRBV7-2; D gene: -; CDR3 protein: ASSPGPGLTNTEAF
V gene: TRBV29-1; D gene: -; CDR3 protein: SGTRKGETQY
V gene: TRBV20-1; D gene: -; CDR3 protein: SAGVTSYEQY
V gene: TRBV7-9; D gene: -; CDR3 protein: ASSHTRRELRGYGYT
V gene: TRBV5-4; D gene: TRBD1; CDR3 protein: ASRPGQGVINTEAF
V gene: TRBV7-9; D gene: -; CDR3 protein: ASSLDGWTVNTGELF
V gene: TRBV19; D gene: TRBD1; CDR3 protein: ASRTGVSNQPQH
V gene: TRBV29-1; D gene: -; CDR3 protein: SVVGSSNEKLF
V gene: TRBV5-5; D gene: TRBD1; CDR3 protein: ASSMFGTGQETQY
V gene: TRBV10-3; D gene: -; CDR3 protein: AISPGQLSIQTQY
V gene: TRBV10-3; D gene: TRBD1; CDR3 protein: AISRRQGQGDQPQH
V gene: TRBV12-3/TRBV12-4; D gene: -; CDR3 protein: ASSLGEGRNTIY
V gene: TRBV11-2; D gene: -; CDR3 protein: ASSPSTGRVF
V gene: TRBV20-1; D gene: -; CDR3 protein: SAGPGRDQPQH
V gene: TRBV5-1; D gene: TRBD2; CDR3 protein: ASAPSGGNYEQY
V gene: TRBV12-3/TRBV12-4; D gene: TRBD1; CDR3 protein: AGTRGTGGYEQY
V gene: TRBV14; D gene: -; CDR3 protein: ASSQDWQALDYSNQPQH
V gene: TRBV29-1; D gene: -; CDR3 protein: STTQGRYEQY
V gene: TRBV28; D gene: TRBD1; CDR3 protein: ASSLWGDREETQY
V gene: TRBV29-1; D gene: -; CDR3 protein: SVVTDMNTEAF
V gene: TRBV3-1; D gene: -; CDR3 protein: ASGRGEAYEQY
V gene: TRBV24-1; D gene: TRBD2; CDR3 protein: ATSVGTSGSETQY
V gene: TRBV20-1; D gene: -; CDR3 protein: SARDRSWGSGNTIY